The 6 T cell receptor beta chains given below trace back to one sample, sequenced in a study of OX40 agonist ivuxolimab in advanced cancers. The assay was immunoSEQ multiplex PCR, and TCRdb's table has in-frame clones only and misses some. The sample records approximately 70,000 clones, around 84% being singletons. This material consisted of CD4+ or CD8+ T cells sorted from blood, taken in a trial of the OX40 agonist ivuxolimab. These receptors all come from an adult with an advanced solid tumor such as melanoma, head and neck, liver or kidney cancer.

In its sample, this clone was seen a few times. The V call is TRBV27, the J call TRBJ2-7; a weak D match, TRBD1 (6 bases). The CDR3 consists of 14 residues. CDR1 is MNHEY, CDR2 SMNVEV, per germline (reference sequence). Trimming removed 7 bases at V and 0 bases at J, with 13 bases between. The CDR3 nucleotides are TGTGCCAGCATGTCGCACAGGGCCTCCTACGAGCAGTACTTC. Amino acid sequence: CASMSHRASYEQYF.

This clone was observed a single time. The chain recombines TRBV5-1 with TRBJ2-3; the D gene is possibly TRBD2 (6 bases). V was trimmed by 3 bases and J by 5 bases, leaving 7 bases between them. CDR3 size: 12 residues. Germline CDR1 SGHRS, CDR2 YFSETQ. The DNA of the CDR3 is TGCGCCAGCAGCTCGGGGGTAGATACGCAGTATTTT. Protein: CASSSGVDTQYF.

V is TRBV5-5 and J is TRBJ2-1, with D possibly TRBD2 on 5 matching bases. The CDR3 is 17 residues long. V was pared by 4 bases and J by 0 bases, with 17 bases between. Germline CDR1 and CDR2: SGHKS and YYEKEE (reference sequence). DNA of the CDR3: TGTGCCAGCAGCCCTCGAACTAGATTGAGCTCCTACAATGAGCAGTTCTTC. Its translation: CASSPRTRLSSYNEQFF. The complete variable domain, with remaining parts taken from reference TRBV5-5 and TRBJ2-1, reads DAGVTQSPTHLIKTRGQQVTLRCSPISGHKSVSWYQQVLGQGPQFIFQYYEKEERGRGNFPDRFSARQFPNYSSELNVNALLLGDSALYLCASSPRTRLSSYNEQFFGPGTRLTVL.

The chain carries TRBV5-1 and TRBJ1-1, with D possibly matching TRBD1 (5 bases). The CDR3 sequence is 13 residues long. Trimming left V 2 bases short and J 4 bases short, with 9 bases between. CDR1 is SGHRS, CDR2 YFSETQ, per germline. The CDR3 region is CASSLNGATEAFF. CDR3 nucleotide sequence: TGCGCCAGCAGCTTAAACGGGGCCACTGAAGCTTTCTTT.

The rearrangement uses TRBV5-1 and TRBJ2-1; D possibly corresponds to TRBD2 (5 bases). Trimming took off 4 bases at V and 5 bases at J, with 10 bases between the two ends. The CDR3 is 13 residues long. Germline V CDR1 and CDR2: SGHRS, YFSETQ. CDR3 region: CASSLVSDNEQFF. The CDR3, as DNA: TGCGCCAGCAGCCTGGTTAGCGACAATGAGCAGTTCTTC.

The chain couples TRBV19 to TRBJ2-5, with D tentatively TRBD2 (6 bases). The DNA end lines up better with TRBJ2-7; the J call may be wrong. Germline CDR1 is LNHDA and CDR2 is SQIVND (reference sequence). The CDR3 is made up of 14 amino acids. CDR3 amino acids: CASSIFRGGYEQYF. The CDR3 nucleotides are TGTGCCAGTAGTATCTTCCGGGGAGGATACGAGCAGTACTTC.